The 23 T cell receptor beta chains in this list originate from one sample, sequenced in a study of graft-versus-host responses after intestinal transplantation. Repertoires were generated with immunoSEQ multiplex PCR, while TCRdb's copy carries only in-frame clones and drops some. The sample has fewer than 25,000 clones; 40% to 50% are singletons. Source: alloreactive CD4+ T cells from a mixed lymphocyte reaction culture, taken before intestinal transplant. The subset was: CFSE-low proliferating T cells sorted from roughly 6-day pre-transplant mixed lymphocyte reaction (GvH or HvG direction). The receptors were sampled from a human patient who received an intestinal transplant.

This clone was recorded a few times. The junction departs from the called germline gene at one end, perhaps through a read error. The chain combines TRBV5-5 with TRBJ2-5; a possible D gene is TRBD1 (6 bases). From germline, CDR1 is SGHKS and CDR2 YYEKEE (reference sequence). This CDR3 is 13 amino acids long. The CDR3 spells CASSLGAPGPQYF. The CDR3 nucleotides read TGTGCCAGCAGTTTGGGGGCCCCAGGGCCCCAGTACTTC.

This chain connects TRBV5-1 to TRBJ2-5; TRBD2 matches 10 bases. Trimming took 0 bases from V and 5 from J; bases not matched to a gene: 4. Germline CDR1 SGHRS, CDR2 YFSETQ. This CDR3 region has 15 residues. CDR3 nucleotide sequence: TGCGCCAGCAGCTTGGCCGGGACTAGCGATGAGACCCAGTACTTC. It is translated as CASSLAGTSDETQYF.

V and J are TRBV6-5 and TRBJ1-1; TRBD1 agrees at 9 bases. Germline V gene data show CDR1 as MNHEY and CDR2 as SVGAGI. Trimming cost V 5 bases and J 1 base; bases outside gene matches: 5. This CDR3 has 15 residues. DNA for the CDR3: TGTGCCAGCAGTGCCCCGGGACAGGGGAACACTGAAGCTTTCTTT. This codes for CASSAPGQGNTEAFF.

V usage is TRBV7-9 and J usage is TRBJ2-5, with D possibly matching TRBD2 (6 bases). This CDR3 is built from 14 residues. Germline loops: CDR1 SEHNR, CDR2 FQNEAQ (reference sequence). Trimming cost V 5 bases and J 9 bases, with 19 bases left between them. CDR3 DNA sequence: TGTGCCAGCAGCCCCTGGGGCGGGACTGGGGCCCAGTACTTC. It specifies CASSPWGGTGAQYF.

V is TRBV11-1 and J is TRBJ2-7, with TRBD1 identical over 7 bases. Looked up from germline, CDR1 is SGHAT and CDR2 is FQDESV (reference sequence). This CDR3 spans 12 amino acids. V lost 7 bases and J lost 6; bases outside the gene matches: 6. The DNA of the CDR3 is TGTGCCAGCAACAGACAGGGTGGCGAGCAGTACTTC. Translation gives CASNRQGGEQYF.

This chain uses TRBV11-1 with TRBJ2-3, with 12 bases fitting TRBD2. Germline V gene data show CDR1 as SGHAT and CDR2 as FQDESV (reference sequence). The CDR3 has 17 residues. V shed 3 bases and J 7 bases; nucleotides not matched to a gene: 11. For the CDR3, the DNA is TGTGCCAGCAGCTTGGGGGGGGGACTAGCGGGTGCCAATACGCAGTATTTT. Its protein is CASSLGGGLAGANTQYF.

The chain links TRBV11-2 to TRBJ1-3, with TRBD1 identical over 9 bases. The CDR3 has 16 amino acids. In germline, CDR1 is SGHAT, CDR2 FQNNGV. Trimming took 4 bases from V and 0 from J; bases not matched to a gene: 4. The DNA of the CDR3 is TGTGCCAGCAGCTGGACAGGGGTCATCTCTGGAAACACCATATATTTT. It is translated as CASSWTGVISGNTIYF.

This clone has more than one count but fewer than ten. This sequence joins TRBV11-2 and TRBJ2-3, with TRBD2 matching over 12 bases. CDR3 length: 15 residues. From germline, CDR1 is SGHAT and CDR2 FQNNGV. V gave up 2 bases and J gave up 9 bases; unmatched junction bases: 6. Written as DNA, the CDR3 is TGTGCCAGCAGCTTACTAGCGGGGGGGCCTGCCACGCAGTATTTT. Translated: CASSLLAGGPATQYF.

The chain has TRBV11-3 and TRBJ2-1, with D maybe TRBD1 (6 bases). CDR3 length: 15 amino acids. V was pared by 5 bases and J by 6 bases, with 17 bases between. Germline lookup yields CDR1 SGHNT and CDR2 YENEEA. CDR3 sequence (DNA): TGTGCCAGCAGCCCCAGACAGGCCCCCCCCAATGAGCAGTTCTTC. Amino acid sequence: CASSPRQAPPNEQFF.

This clone has more than one count but fewer than ten. This chain connects TRBV7-3 to TRBJ1-1; TRBD1 is a possible D gene (6 bases). CDR1 and CDR2 (germline): SGHTA, FQGTGA. The V and J ends lost 3 bases and 6 bases respectively, with 17 bases between them. This CDR3 is built from 15 residues. The CDR3 here is CASSLAGGGWAEAFF. The CDR3 bases are TGTGCCAGCAGCTTGGCCGGTGGGGGCTGGGCTGAAGCTTTCTTT.

The chain carries TRBV18 and TRBJ1-5; 9 bases are shared with TRBD1. Unmatched junction bases numbered 5, after V lost 3 bases and J lost 5 bases. The CDR3 consists of 15 residues. Looked up from germline, CDR1 is KGHSH and CDR2 is LQKENI. The CDR3 region has the DNA TGTGCCAGCTCACCGGACAGGGGAGCTGATCAGCCCCAGCATTTT. It translates to CASSPDRGADQPQHF.

V is TRBV5-5 and J is TRBJ2-5; TRBD1 matches at 7 bases. This CDR3 comprises 14 residues. V was clipped by 4 bases and J by 5 bases; unmatched bases: 8. Germline V gene sequence: CDR1 SGHKS, CDR2 YYEKEE (reference sequence). CDR3 sequence: CASSQGQLGETQYF. The CDR3 bases are TGTGCCAGCAGCCAGGGACAGCTGGGGGAGACCCAGTACTTC.

This clone has a handful of counts. CDR3 residues: CASSGERTSGADTQYF. Here the CDR3 DNA reads TGTGCCAGCAGCGGCGAAAGGACTAGCGGAGCAGATACGCAGTATTTT. The chain employs TRBV5-4 and TRBJ2-3; 10 bases fit TRBD2. Trimming cost V 4 bases and J 4 bases; bases outside gene matches: 9. The CDR3 totals 16 residues. From germline, CDR1 is SGHNT and CDR2 YYREEE (reference sequence).

V usage is TRBV6-4 and J usage is TRBJ2-3; D is uncertain. This CDR3 comprises 14 residues. V was shortened by 2 bases and J by 6 bases, with 12 bases between the two germline ends. Germline assignment: CDR1 MRHNA and CDR2 SNTAGT. The CDR3 DNA sequence: TGTGCCAGCAGTGACGGGTGGGCGTCGGATACGCAGTATTTT. This gives the protein CASSDGWASDTQYF.

This chain links TRBV6-5 with TRBJ1-3, with D tentatively TRBD1 (5 bases). Trimming left V 7 bases short and J 9 bases short, with 16 bases between. This CDR3 contains 13 residues. From germline, CDR1 is MNHEY and CDR2 SVGAGI. In nucleotides, the CDR3 is TGTGCCAGCACCGGTGTTGGGGACTTCACCATATATTTT. This translates into CASTGVGDFTIYF.

This clone turned up a few times. This CDR3 reads CASSRPGVGGYGYTF. CDR3 bases: TGTGCCAGTAGTCGCCCAGGGGTTGGGGGCTATGGCTACACCTTC. The V gene is TRBV19, the J gene TRBJ1-2, with D possibly TRBD1 on 6 matching bases. Trimming cost V 5 bases and J 4 bases, with 17 bases left between them. The CDR3 covers 15 residues. Per the germline V gene, CDR1 is LNHDA and CDR2 is SQIVND (reference sequence). Drawing the rest from reference TRBV19 and TRBJ1-2, the complete variable domain is DGGITQSPKYLFRKEGQNVTLSCEQNLNHDAMYWYRQDPGQGLRLIYYSQIVNDFQKGDIAEGYSVSREKKESFPLTVTSAQKNPTAFYLCASSRPGVGGYGYTFGSGTRLTVV.

This clone was found a few times. The chain employs TRBV7-3 and TRBJ2-3; no definite D call. The CDR3 loop spans 12 amino acids. Germline CDR1 is SGHTA and CDR2 is FQGTGA. V lost 4 bases and J 0 bases, leaving 2 bases between the germline ends. CDR3 amino acids: CASSSSTDTQYF. The DNA of the CDR3 is TGTGCCAGCAGCTCGAGCACAGATACGCAGTATTTT.

The rearrangement links TRBV6-6 to TRBJ2-4, with 8 bases that match TRBD1. Looked up from germline, CDR1 is MNHNY and CDR2 is SVGAGI (reference sequence). Trimming at V came to 6 bases and at J to 9 bases, leaving 7 bases not matched to a gene. This CDR3 spans 13 amino acids. CDR3 protein: CASRPTGVSIQYF. The CDR3 nucleotides read TGTGCCAGCAGGCCGACAGGGGTGAGCATTCAGTACTTC.

This chain connects TRBV5-1 to TRBJ1-5, with D possibly being TRBD1 (6 bases). The V and J ends lost 3 bases and 8 bases respectively, with 15 bases between them. The germline CDR1 and CDR2 sequences are SGHRS and YFSETQ. This CDR3 has 14 residues. The CDR3 sequence is CASSWGGGGEPQHF. The DNA for the CDR3 is TGCGCCAGCAGCTGGGGTGGGGGCGGAGAGCCCCAGCATTTT.

The V and J genes are TRBV2 and TRBJ1-1; weak D call: TRBD1 (6 bases). The CDR3 extends over 16 amino acids. Germline-derived CDR1 and CDR2 are SNHLY and FYNNEI. Trimming took off 7 bases at V and 6 bases at J, with 24 bases between the two ends. CDR3 region: CASTLHGLKKGAEAFF. The CDR3 DNA reads TGTGCCAGCACCCTTCACGGTCTAAAAAAGGGGGCTGAAGCTTTCTTT. The full variable domain, with the rest looked up from reference TRBV2 and TRBJ1-1, is EPEVTQTPSHQVTQMGQEVILRCVPISNHLYFYWYRQILGQKVEFLVSFYNNEISEKSEIFDDQFSVERPDGSNFTLKIRSTKLEDSAMYFCASTLHGLKKGAEAFFGQGTRLTVV.

V gene TRBV6-1 combines with J gene TRBJ1-4; D remains unclear. Germline assignment: CDR1 MNHNS and CDR2 SASEGT. Between the trimmed V and J ends, which lost 8 bases and 4 bases, there was a span of 17 bases. CDR3 length: 15 residues. The CDR3 DNA reads TGTGCCAGCCTGAGCGGGGAATTGGGTAATGAAAAACTGTTTTTT. Residues: CASLSGELGNEKLFF.

This clone was observed a few times. The chain has TRBV6-5 and TRBJ1-2; possibly TRBD1 for D (5 bases). V was pared by 2 bases and J by 4 bases, with 14 bases between. CDR3 length: 15 residues. From germline, CDR1 is MNHEY and CDR2 SVGAGI. CDR3 DNA: TGTGCCAGCAGTTACCCCTACGGGGGGGGCTATGGCTACACCTTC. It codes for CASSYPYGGGYGYTF.

CDR3 coding DNA: TGTGCCAGCAGCCGACTAGCGGGGGGGCAAGAGACCCAGTACTTC. This sequence encodes CASSRLAGGQETQYF. The J gene is TRBJ2-5, the V gene TRBV5-4; 14 bases are a match to TRBD2. Germline assignment: CDR1 SGHNT and CDR2 YYREEE (reference sequence). This CDR3 has 15 amino acids. Losses at the gene ends were 4 bases for V and 2 bases for J; bases not matched to a gene: 1.